This T cell receptor (beta chain) is from a study of shared clonotypes between healthy human individuals. Study-level results: All-four-donor shared clonotypes had higher generation probabilities than non-shared clonotypes did. Estimated richness values were generally larger in naive subsets than in memory subsets.

CD45RO-negative cells were positively selected for CCR7, leaving out terminally differentiated effector memory CD45RA+ cells. Template for every sorted-subset replicate PCR totaled around 200 ng DNA, tens of thousands of T cell genomes. Some clones are missing from TCRdb's copy, which holds only in-frame ones; the method was immunoSEQ multiplex PCR. Of more than 550,000 clones listed, about 90% are singletons. This clone was seen more than once but under ten times. The antigen remains undetermined. This CDR3 contains 13 residues. Germline CDR1 and CDR2: KGHSH and LQKENI. Trimming removed 4 bases at V and 6 bases at J, with 9 bases between.

The chain recombines TRBV18 with TRBJ1-4; D not certain. The TCR was taken from a young man in good health. The sample comprised naive CD8+ T cells sorted from blood. The CDR3 loop is CASSQTGDEKLFF. The CDR3 region has the DNA TGTGCCAGCTCACAAACCGGAGATGAAAAACTGTTTTTT. Full variable domain (rest looked up from reference TRBV18 and TRBJ1-4): NAGVMQNPRHLVRRRGQEARLRCSPMKGHSHVYWYRQLPEEGLKFMVYLQKENIIDESGMPKERFSAEFPKEGPSILRIQQVVRGDSAAYFCASSQTGDEKLFFGSGTQLSVL.